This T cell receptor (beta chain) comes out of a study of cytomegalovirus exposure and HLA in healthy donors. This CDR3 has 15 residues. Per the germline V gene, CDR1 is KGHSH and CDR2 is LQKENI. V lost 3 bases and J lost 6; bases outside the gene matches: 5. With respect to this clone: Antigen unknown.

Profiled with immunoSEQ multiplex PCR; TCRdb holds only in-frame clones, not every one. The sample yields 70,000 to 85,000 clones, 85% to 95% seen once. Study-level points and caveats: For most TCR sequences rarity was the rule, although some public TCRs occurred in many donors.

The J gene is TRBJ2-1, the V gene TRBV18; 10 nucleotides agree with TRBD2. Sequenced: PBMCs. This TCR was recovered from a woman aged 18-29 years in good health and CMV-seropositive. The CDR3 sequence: CASSPSGGAINEQFF. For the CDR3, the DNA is TGTGCCAGCTCACCCAGCGGGGGGGCCATCAATGAGCAGTTCTTC. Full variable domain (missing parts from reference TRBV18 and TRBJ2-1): NAGVMQNPRHLVRRRGQEARLRCSPMKGHSHVYWYRQLPEEGLKFMVYLQKENIIDESGMPKERFSAEFPKEGPSILRIQQVVRGDSAAYFCASSPSGGAINEQFFGPGTRLTVL.